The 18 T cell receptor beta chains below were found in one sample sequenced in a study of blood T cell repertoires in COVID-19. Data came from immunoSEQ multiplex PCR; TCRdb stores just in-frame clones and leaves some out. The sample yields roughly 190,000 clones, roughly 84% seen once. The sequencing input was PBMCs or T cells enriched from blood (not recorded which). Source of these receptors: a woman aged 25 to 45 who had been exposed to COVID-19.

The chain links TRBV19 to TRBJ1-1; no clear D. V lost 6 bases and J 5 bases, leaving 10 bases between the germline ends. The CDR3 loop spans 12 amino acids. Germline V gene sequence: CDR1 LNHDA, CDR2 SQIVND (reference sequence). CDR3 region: CASRPGTTEAFF. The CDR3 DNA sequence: TGTGCCAGTAGGCCGGGAACGACTGAAGCTTTCTTT.

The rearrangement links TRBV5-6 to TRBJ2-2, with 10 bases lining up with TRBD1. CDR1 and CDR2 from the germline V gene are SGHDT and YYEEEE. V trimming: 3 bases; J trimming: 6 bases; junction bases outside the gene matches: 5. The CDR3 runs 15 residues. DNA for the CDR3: TGTGCCAGCAGCTCGCGGACAGGGGGTGCCGGGGAGCTGTTTTTT. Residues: CASSSRTGGAGELFF.

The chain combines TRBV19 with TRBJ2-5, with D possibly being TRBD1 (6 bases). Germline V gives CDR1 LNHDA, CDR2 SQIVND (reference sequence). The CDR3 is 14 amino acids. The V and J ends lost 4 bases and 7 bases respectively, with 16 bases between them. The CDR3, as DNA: TGTGCCAGTAGTACCTGGGACAAACTCGGGACCCAGTACTTC. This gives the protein CASSTWDKLGTQYF.

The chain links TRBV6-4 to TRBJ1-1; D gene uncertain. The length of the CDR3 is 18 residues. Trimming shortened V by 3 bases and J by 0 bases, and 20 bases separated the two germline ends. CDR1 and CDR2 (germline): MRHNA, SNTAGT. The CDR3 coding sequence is TGTGCCAGCAGTGAAAGAATGGCGTCGCGGGAGCTGAACACTGAAGCTTTCTTT. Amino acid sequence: CASSERMASRELNTEAFF.

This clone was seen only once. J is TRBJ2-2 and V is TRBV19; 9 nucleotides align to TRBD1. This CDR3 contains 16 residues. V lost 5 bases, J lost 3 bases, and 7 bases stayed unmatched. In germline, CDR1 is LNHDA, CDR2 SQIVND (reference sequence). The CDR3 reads CASSAPGTGHTGELFF. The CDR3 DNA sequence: TGTGCCAGTAGTGCGCCCGGGACAGGGCACACCGGGGAGCTGTTTTTT.

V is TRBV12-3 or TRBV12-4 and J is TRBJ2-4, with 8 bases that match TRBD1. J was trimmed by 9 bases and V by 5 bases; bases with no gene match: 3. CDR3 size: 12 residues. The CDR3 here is CASSQTGAIQYF. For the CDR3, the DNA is TGTGCCAGCAGTCAGACAGGGGCCATTCAGTACTTC.

For the CDR3, the DNA is TGCGCCAGCAGCACGGCTGGGGGCTGGCGTAATCCGGAGATGAACACTGAAGCTTTCTTT. This encodes CASSTAGGWRNPEMNTEAFF. The gene calls are TRBV5-1 and TRBJ1-1; possible D gene TRBD1, 6 bases. CDR3 length: 20 amino acids. Trimming stripped 4 bases from V and 0 bases from J, with 28 bases between. Looked up from germline, CDR1 is SGHRS and CDR2 is YFSETQ.

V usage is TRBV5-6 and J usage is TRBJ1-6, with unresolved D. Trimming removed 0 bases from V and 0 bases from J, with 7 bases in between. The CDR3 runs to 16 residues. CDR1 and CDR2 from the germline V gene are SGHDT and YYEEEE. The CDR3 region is CASSLEQSSYNSPLHF. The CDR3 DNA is TGTGCCAGCAGCTTGGAACAGAGCTCCTATAATTCACCCCTCCACTTT.

The CDR3 nucleotides are TGTGCCAGCAGCTTAGTTTCTACTAACACCGGGGAGCTGTTTTTT. It translates to CASSLVSTNTGELFF. The chain employs TRBV7-8 and TRBJ2-2; D is uncertain. This CDR3 contains 15 residues. Germline V gene sequence: CDR1 SGHVS, CDR2 FQNEAQ. V gave up 1 base and J gave up 2 bases, with 8 bases separating them. The complete variable domain, with remaining parts taken from reference TRBV7-8 and TRBJ2-2, reads GAGVSQSPRYKVAKRGQDVALRCDPISGHVSLFWYQQALGQGPEFLTYFQNEAQLDKSGLPSDRFFAERPEGSVSTLKIQRTQQEDSAVYLCASSLVSTNTGELFFGEGSRLTVL.

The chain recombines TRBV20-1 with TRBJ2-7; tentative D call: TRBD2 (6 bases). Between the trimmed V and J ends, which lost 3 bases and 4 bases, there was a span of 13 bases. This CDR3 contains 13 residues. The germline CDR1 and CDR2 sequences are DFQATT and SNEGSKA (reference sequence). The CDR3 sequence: CSASLGGKYEQYF. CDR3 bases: TGCAGTGCTAGTTTGGGGGGAAAATACGAGCAGTACTTC.

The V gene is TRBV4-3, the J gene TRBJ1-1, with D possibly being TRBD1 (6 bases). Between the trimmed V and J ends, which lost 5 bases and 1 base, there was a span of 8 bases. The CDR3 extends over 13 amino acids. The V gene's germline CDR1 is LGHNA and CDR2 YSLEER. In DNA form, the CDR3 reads TGCGCCAGCAGCTACAGGGAGAACACTGAAGCTTTCTTT. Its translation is CASSYRENTEAFF.

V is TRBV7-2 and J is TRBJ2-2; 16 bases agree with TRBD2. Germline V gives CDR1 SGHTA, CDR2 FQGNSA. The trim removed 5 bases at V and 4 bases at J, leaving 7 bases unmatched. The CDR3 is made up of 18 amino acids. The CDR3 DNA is TGTGCCAGCAGCCGGGGACTAGCGGGGGGGTCCCCCACCGGGGAGCTGTTTTTT. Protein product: CASSRGLAGGSPTGELFF.

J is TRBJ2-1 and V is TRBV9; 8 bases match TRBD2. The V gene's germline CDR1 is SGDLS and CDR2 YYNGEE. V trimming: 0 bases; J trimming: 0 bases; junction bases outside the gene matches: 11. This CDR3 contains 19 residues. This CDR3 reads CASSVAARGVPSSYNEQFF. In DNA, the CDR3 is TGTGCCAGCAGCGTAGCGGCGCGGGGGGTCCCTAGCTCCTACAATGAGCAGTTCTTC. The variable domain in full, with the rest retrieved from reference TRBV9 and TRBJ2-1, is DSGVTQTPKHLITATGQRVTLRCSPRSGDLSVYWYQQSLDQGLQFLIQYYNGEERAKGNILERFSAQQFPDLHSELNLSSLELGDSALYFCASSVAARGVPSSYNEQFFGPGTRLTVL.

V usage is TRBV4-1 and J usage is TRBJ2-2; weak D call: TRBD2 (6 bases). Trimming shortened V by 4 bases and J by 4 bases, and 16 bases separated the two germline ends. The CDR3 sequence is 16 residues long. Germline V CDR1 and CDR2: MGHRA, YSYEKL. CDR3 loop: CASSPRGGKGTGELFF. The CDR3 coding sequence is TGCGCCAGCAGCCCCCGTGGGGGGAAGGGCACCGGGGAGCTGTTTTTT.

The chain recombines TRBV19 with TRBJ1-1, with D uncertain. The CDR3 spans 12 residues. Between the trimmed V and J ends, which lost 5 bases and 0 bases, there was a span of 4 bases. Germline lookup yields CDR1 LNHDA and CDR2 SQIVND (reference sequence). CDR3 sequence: CASSFMNTEAFF. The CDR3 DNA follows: TGTGCCAGTAGTTTTATGAACACTGAAGCTTTCTTT.

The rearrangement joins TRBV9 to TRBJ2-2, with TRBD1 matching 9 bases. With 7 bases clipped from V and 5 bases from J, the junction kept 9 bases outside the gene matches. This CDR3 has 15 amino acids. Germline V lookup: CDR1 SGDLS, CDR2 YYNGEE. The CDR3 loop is CASSTGTGSTGELFF. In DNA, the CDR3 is TGTGCCAGCTCAACCGGGACAGGGAGTACCGGGGAGCTGTTTTTT.

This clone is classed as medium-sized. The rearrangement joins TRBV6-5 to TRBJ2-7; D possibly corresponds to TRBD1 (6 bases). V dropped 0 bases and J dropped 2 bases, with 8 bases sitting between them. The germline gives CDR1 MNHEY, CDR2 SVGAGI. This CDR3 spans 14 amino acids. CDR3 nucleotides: TGTGCCAGCAGTTACTCGAAGGGGGCCTACGAGCAGTACTTC. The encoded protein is CASSYSKGAYEQYF.

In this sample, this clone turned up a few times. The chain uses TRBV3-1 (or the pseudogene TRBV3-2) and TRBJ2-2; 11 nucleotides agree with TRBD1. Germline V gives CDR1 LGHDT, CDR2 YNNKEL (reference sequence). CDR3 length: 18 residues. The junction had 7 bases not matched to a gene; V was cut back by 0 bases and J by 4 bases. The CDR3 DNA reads TGTGCCAGCAGCCAAGATGGTTGGGGGACAGGGGGCACCGGGGAGCTGTTTTTT. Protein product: CASSQDGWGTGGTGELFF.